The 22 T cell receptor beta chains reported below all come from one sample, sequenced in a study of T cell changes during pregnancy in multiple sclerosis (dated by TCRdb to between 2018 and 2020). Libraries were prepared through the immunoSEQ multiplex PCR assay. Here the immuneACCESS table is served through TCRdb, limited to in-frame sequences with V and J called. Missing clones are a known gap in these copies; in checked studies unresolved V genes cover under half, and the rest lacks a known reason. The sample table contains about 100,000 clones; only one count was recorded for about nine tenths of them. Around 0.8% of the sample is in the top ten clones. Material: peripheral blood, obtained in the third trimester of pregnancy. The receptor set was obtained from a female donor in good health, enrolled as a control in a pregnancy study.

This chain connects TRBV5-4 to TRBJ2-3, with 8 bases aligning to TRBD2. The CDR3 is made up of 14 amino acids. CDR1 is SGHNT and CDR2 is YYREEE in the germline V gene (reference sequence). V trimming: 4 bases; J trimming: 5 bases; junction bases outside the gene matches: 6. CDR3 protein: CASSKDGGEDTQYF. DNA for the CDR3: TGTGCCAGCAGCAAGGACGGGGGGGAAGATACGCAGTATTTT.

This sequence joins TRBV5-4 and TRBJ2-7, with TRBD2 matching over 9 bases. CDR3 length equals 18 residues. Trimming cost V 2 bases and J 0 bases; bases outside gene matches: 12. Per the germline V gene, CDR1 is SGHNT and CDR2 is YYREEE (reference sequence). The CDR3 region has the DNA TGTGCCAGCAGCTTCATCGGTAGCGGGGGCCCTAGCTCCTACGAGCAGTACTTC. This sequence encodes CASSFIGSGGPSSYEQYF.

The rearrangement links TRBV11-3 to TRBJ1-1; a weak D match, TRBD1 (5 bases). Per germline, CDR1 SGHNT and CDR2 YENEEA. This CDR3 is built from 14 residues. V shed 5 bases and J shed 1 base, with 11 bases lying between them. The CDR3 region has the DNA TGTGCCAGCAGCAGCCTGCAGGGGAACACTGAAGCTTTCTTT. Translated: CASSSLQGNTEAFF.

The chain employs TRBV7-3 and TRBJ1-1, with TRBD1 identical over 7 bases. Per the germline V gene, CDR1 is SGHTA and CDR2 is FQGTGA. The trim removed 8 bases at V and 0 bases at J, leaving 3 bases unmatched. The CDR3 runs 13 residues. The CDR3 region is CASSTGMNTEAFF. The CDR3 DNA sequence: TGTGCCAGCTCGACAGGGATGAACACTGAAGCTTTCTTT.

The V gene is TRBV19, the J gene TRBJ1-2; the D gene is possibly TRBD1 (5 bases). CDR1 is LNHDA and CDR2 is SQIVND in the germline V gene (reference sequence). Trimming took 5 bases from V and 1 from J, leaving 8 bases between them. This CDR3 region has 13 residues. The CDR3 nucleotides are TGTGCCAGTAGTTACGGGGGTAACTATGGCTACACCTTC. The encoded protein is CASSYGGNYGYTF.

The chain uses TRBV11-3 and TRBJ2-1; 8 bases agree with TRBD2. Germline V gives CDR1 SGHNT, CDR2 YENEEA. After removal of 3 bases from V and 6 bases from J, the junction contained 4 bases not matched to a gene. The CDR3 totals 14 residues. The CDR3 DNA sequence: TGTGCCAGCAGCTTCGAGCGGGGGTTCAATGAGCAGTTCTTC. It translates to CASSFERGFNEQFF.

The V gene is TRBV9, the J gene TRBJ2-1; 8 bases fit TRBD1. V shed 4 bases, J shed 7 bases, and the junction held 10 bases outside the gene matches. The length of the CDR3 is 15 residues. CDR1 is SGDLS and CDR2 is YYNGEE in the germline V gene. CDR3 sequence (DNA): TGTGCCAGCAGCCCAGGCAGGGGGCGCGGTAATGAGCAGTTCTTC. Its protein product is CASSPGRGRGNEQFF. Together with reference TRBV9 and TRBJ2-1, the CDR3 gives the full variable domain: DSGVTQTPKHLITATGQRVTLRCSPRSGDLSVYWYQQSLDQGLQFLIQYYNGEERAKGNILERFSAQQFPDLHSELNLSSLELGDSALYFCASSPGRGRGNEQFFGPGTRLTVL.

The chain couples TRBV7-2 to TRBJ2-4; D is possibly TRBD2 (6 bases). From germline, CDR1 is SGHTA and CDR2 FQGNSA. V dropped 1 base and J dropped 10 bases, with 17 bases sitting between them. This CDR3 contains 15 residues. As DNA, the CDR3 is TGTGCCAGCAGCTTAGACACGGGAGCCCGGGTTATTCAGTACTTC. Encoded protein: CASSLDTGARVIQYF.

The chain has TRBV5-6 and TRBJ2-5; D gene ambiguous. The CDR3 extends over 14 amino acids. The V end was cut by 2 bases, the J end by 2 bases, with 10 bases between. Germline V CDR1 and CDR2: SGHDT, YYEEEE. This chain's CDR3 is CASSLTPPQETQYF. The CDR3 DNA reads TGTGCCAGCAGCTTAACACCGCCTCAAGAGACCCAGTACTTC.

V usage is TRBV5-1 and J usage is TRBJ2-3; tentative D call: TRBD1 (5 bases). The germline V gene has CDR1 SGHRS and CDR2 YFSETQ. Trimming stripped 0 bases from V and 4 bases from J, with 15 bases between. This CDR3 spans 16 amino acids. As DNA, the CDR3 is TGCGCCAGCAGCTTGGCCATTAGCCAGGGTTCAGATACGCAGTATTTT. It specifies CASSLAISQGSDTQYF.

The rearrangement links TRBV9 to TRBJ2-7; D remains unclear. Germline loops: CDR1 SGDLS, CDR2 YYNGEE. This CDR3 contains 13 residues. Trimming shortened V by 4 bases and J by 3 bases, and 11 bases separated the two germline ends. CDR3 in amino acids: CASSWAIGYEQYF. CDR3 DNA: TGTGCCAGCAGCTGGGCCATCGGCTACGAGCAGTACTTC.

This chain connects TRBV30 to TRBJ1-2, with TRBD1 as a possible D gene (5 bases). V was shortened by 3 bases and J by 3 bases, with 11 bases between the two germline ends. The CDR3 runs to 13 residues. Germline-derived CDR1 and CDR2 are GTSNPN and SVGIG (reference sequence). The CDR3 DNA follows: TGTGCCTGGAGCGTGCAGGGCTACTATGGCTACACCTTC. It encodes CAWSVQGYYGYTF.

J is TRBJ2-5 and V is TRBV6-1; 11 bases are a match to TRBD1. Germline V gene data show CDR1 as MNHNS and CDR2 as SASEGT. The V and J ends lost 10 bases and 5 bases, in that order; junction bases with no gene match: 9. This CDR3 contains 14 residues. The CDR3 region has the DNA TGTGCCACCGGGGTTGGGACAGGGGGGGAGACCCAGTACTTC. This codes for CATGVGTGGETQYF.

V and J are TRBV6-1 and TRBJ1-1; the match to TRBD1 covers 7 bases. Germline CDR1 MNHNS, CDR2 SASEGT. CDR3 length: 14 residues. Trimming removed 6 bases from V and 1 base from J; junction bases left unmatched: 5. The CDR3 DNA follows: TGTGCCAGCAGCCTCGGACAGGCGAACACTGAAGCTTTCTTT. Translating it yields CASSLGQANTEAFF.

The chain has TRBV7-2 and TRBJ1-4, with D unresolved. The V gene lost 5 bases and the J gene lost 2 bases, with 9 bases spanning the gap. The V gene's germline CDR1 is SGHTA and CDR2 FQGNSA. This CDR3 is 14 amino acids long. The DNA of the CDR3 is TGTGCCAGCAGCCCGCGAACCACTAATGAAAAACTGTTTTTT. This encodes CASSPRTTNEKLFF.

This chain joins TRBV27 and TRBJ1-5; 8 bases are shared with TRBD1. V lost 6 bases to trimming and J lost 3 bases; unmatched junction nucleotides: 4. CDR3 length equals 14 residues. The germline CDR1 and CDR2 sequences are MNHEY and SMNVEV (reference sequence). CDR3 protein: CASRTGVNNQPQHF. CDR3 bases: TGTGCCAGCAGGACAGGGGTTAACAATCAGCCCCAGCATTTT.

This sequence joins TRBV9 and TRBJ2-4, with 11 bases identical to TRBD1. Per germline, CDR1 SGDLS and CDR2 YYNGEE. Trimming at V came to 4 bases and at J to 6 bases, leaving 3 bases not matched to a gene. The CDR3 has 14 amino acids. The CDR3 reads CASSLGTGGNIQYF. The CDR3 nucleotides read TGTGCCAGCAGCCTTGGGACAGGGGGAAACATTCAGTACTTC.

The CDR3 loop reads CASSLVRADYGYTF. The CDR3 bases are TGTGCCAGCAGCTTAGTGAGGGCAGACTATGGCTACACCTTC. The rearrangement links TRBV7-2 to TRBJ1-2; D is unclear. Trimming removed 1 base from V and 3 bases from J, with 9 bases in between. CDR1 and CDR2 (germline): SGHTA, FQGNSA. The CDR3 is 14 amino acids.

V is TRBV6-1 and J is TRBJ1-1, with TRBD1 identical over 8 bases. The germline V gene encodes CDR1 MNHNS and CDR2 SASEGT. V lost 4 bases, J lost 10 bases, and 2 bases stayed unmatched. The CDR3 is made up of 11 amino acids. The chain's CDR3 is CASSGRGPAFF. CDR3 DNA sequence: TGTGCCAGCAGTGGCAGGGGGCCAGCTTTCTTT.

The CDR3 region is CASRAAPGAGGSGELFF. As DNA, the CDR3 is TGCGCCAGCAGAGCGGCCCCCGGAGCGGGGGGGTCCGGGGAGCTGTTTTTT. V gene TRBV5-1 combines with J gene TRBJ2-2; 10 positions match TRBD2. The CDR3 contains 17 residues. Germline V gene sequence: CDR1 SGHRS, CDR2 YFSETQ. The ends lost 5 bases at V and 6 bases at J; junction bases unmatched: 13.

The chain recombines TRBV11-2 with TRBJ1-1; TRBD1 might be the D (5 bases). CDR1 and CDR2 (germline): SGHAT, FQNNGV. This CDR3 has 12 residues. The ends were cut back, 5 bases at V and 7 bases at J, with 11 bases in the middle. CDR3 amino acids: CASSRYTGEAFF. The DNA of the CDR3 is TGTGCCAGCAGCAGGTATACAGGTGAAGCTTTCTTT.

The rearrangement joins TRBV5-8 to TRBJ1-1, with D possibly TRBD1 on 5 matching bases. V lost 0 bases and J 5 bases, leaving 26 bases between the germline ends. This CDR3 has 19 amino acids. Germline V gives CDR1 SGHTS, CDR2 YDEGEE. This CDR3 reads CASSLGVAMAGGKRTEAFF. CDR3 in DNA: TGTGCCAGCAGCTTGGGGGTAGCTATGGCGGGGGGAAAGAGAACTGAAGCTTTCTTT.